A selection of T cell receptor beta chains follows, all from one sample in a study of cytomegalovirus exposure and HLA in healthy donors. Profiling relied on immunoSEQ multiplex PCR, and the TCRdb table lists in-frame clones only, not all of them. The table shows approximately 90,000 clones, with roughly 77% occurring only once. Material for sequencing was PBMCs. Receptors originate from a man aged 40-50 years in good health and CMV-seronegative. CDR3s include the opening cysteine and the closing phenylalanine or tryptophan. A D gene is named only where the DNA matches it firmly. The size field is filled for only some rows; it gives once, few, many or a size class.

>TRBD2|TRBJ2-7|TRBV18|few
TGTGCCAGCTCACGGGTTAGCGGGGGGTCTGAAGAGCAGTACTTC
CASSRVSGGSEEQYF
>TRBD1|TRBJ2-1|TRBV5-1|NA
TGCGCCAGCAGCTTGAGACCTAGGACAGGGGGATTTAGGAGCTCCTACAATGAGCAGTTCTTC
CASSLRPRTGGFRSSYNEQFF
>NA|TRBJ1-2|TRBV6-5|many
TGTGCCAGCAGTTTGGGACTTAGGGGAGGCTACACCTTC
CASSLGLRGGYTF
>TRBD1|TRBJ1-1|TRBV2|NA
TGTGCCAGCAAAACCGGGACAGTGAACACTGAAGCTTTCTTT
CASKTGTVNTEAFF
>TRBD1|TRBJ2-5|TRBV29-1|NA
TGCAGCGGTGAGACAGGGCGCGGTGAGACCCAGTACTTC
CSGETGRGETQYF
>TRBD1|TRBJ2-7|TRBV28|once
TGTGCCAGCAGAGCCGGGACAGTCTACGAGCAGTACTTC
CASRAGTVYEQYF
>NA|TRBJ1-1|TRBV6-1|NA
TGTGCCAGCAGGCGGACTCCCGGCGGGGCTTTCTTT
CASRRTPGGAFF
>NA|TRBJ1-2|TRBV5-6|NA
TGTGCCAGCAGCCGCGGACAGCCGATCTATGGCTACACCTTC
CASSRGQPIYGYTF
>NA|TRBJ2-1|TRBV2|NA
TGTGCCAGCAGACCCCTTGGAAGGAGGGACAGCCCCTACAATGAGCAGTTCTTC
CASRPLGRRDSPYNEQFF
>NA|TRBJ1-4|TRBV19|few
TGTGCCAGTCAGGACAACTCTAATGAAAAACTGTTTTTT
CASQDNSNEKLFF
>NA|TRBJ2-3|TRBV9|NA
TGTGCCAGCAGCGTAGACCTAGCGAGCACAGATACGCAGTATTTT
CASSVDLASTDTQYF
>NA|TRBJ1-5|TRBV6-6|NA
TGTGCCAGCAGTCTCCGGCGGGGGATGAATCAGCCCCAGCATTTT
CASSLRRGMNQPQHF
>NA|TRBJ1-2|TRBV2|NA
TGTGCCAGCAGTGCTCTGGGTCGGGACTATGGCTACACCTTC
CASSALGRDYGYTF
>TRBD1|TRBJ1-5|TRBV6-6|NA
TGTGCCAGCAGAGGGACAGATTATAGCAATCAGCCCCAGCATTTT
CASRGTDYSNQPQHF
>NA|TRBJ1-5|TRBV6-6|NA
TGTGCCAGCAGGCCACAGGGAAATCAGCCCCAGCATTTT
CASRPQGNQPQHF
>TRBD2|TRBJ2-3|TRBV9|few
TGTGCCAGCAGCGTAGACCCTACCGGGACTAGCGTAAATACGCAGTATTTT
CASSVDPTGTSVNTQYF
>NA|TRBJ1-4|TRBV5-1|NA
TGCGCCAGCAGCAAAAACAGGGATTCTAATGAAAAACTGTTTTTT
CASSKNRDSNEKLFF
>TRBD1|TRBJ2-5|TRBV15|NA
TGTGCCACCAGCAGTTTTACAGGGGACCAAGAGACCCAGTACTTC
CATSSFTGDQETQYF
>NA|TRBJ2-7|TRBV6-5|NA
TGTGCCAGCAGTCGGACATCTACCTACGAGCAGTACTTC
CASSRTSTYEQYF
>TRBD2|TRBJ2-2|TRBV5-4|NA
TGTGCCAGCAGCGCCGGGGGGGGCGCCGGGGAGCTGTTTTTT
CASSAGGGAGELFF
>NA|TRBJ1-1|TRBV12-5|NA
TGTGCTAGTGGTTTTACAGGAAACACTGAAGCTTTCTTT
CASGFTGNTEAFF
>NA|TRBJ1-5|TRBV7-6|NA
TGTGCCAGCAGCCCCATGAGCAATCAGCCCCAGCATTTT
CASSPMSNQPQHF
>TRBD1|TRBJ1-2|TRBV6-5|NA
TGTGCCAGCAGATTGACAGGGAACTATGGCTACACCTTC
CASRLTGNYGYTF
>NA|TRBJ2-5|TRBV10-3|few
TGTGCCATCAGACAAGGACTACTCCAAGAGACCCAGTACTTC
CAIRQGLLQETQYF
>NA|TRBJ1-1|TRBV11-2|once
TGTGCCAGCAGCAGGACAGATCTAGAAGCTTTCTTT
CASSRTDLEAFF
>NA|TRBJ1-1|TRBV4-2|few
TGTGCCAGCAGCCAAGATTTGGGGGCGGGCACTGAAGCTTTCTTT
CASSQDLGAGTEAFF
>NA|TRBJ1-1|TRBV7-9|NA
TGTTCCAGCAGCTTTGGGGGGGCGACCGAAACTTTCTTT
CSSSFGGATETFF
>NA|TRBJ1-6|TRBV2|once
TGTGCCAGCAGTGAAGGCATCGGGAGGCATGCACCCCTCCACTTT
CASSEGIGRHAPLHF
>TRBD1|TRBJ2-5|TRBV5-1|NA
TGCGCCAGCAGCCCCATGGGACAGGGCCAAGAGACCCAGTACTTC
CASSPMGQGQETQYF
>NA|TRBJ1-1|TRBV5-6|NA
TGTGCCAGCAGCCGGGACACTGAAGCTTTCTTT
CASSRDTEAFF
>TRBD1|TRBJ1-5|TRBV19|NA
TGTGCCAGTAGTATAGATCTCGGGACAGGGGCCCAGCCCCAGCATTTT
CASSIDLGTGAQPQHF
>NA|TRBJ1-6|TRBV9|NA
TGTGCCAGCAGCGTAGAGGGGTTTGGGTCACCCCTCCACTTT
CASSVEGFGSPLHF
>TRBD1|TRBJ1-2|TRBV28|NA
TGTGCCAGCAGTGCCCCCTGGACAGGGGATGGCTACACCTTC
CASSAPWTGDGYTF
>NA|TRBJ2-5|TRBV7-7|NA
TGTGCTAGCAGCTTATTCGAGCAAAACCAAGAGACCCAGTACTTC
CASSLFEQNQETQYF
>NA|TRBJ2-2|TRBV5-1|NA
TGCGCCAGCAGCTTGGCAGGGCCCGGGGAGCTGTTTTTT
CASSLAGPGELFF
>NA|TRBJ1-3|TRBV27|NA
TGTGCCAGCAGTTTATCGGGGGCAGGGGTGGCTGGAAACACCATATATTTT
CASSLSGAGVAGNTIYF
>NA|TRBJ1-5|TRBV7-5|NA
TGTGCCAGAAGCCTCTCAGGACAGTCTAGCAATCAGCCCCAGCATTTT
CARSLSGQSSNQPQHF
>TRBD1|TRBJ1-1|TRBV28|NA
TGTGCCAGCAGTTGGGGACAGGGGGGGAACACTGAAGCTTTCTTT
CASSWGQGGNTEAFF
>NA|TRBJ1-1|TRBV29-1|NA
TGCAGCGTTGAAAAGGAGATGAACACTGAAGCTTTCTTT
CSVEKEMNTEAFF
>NA|TRBJ2-6|TRBV21-1|once
TGTGCCAGGATACTAGCGGGAGGGTTCACTGGGGCCAACGTCCTGACTTTC
CARILAGGFTGANVLTF
>NA|TRBJ2-5|TRBV18|NA
TGTGCCAGCTCACCCTATCCCGGACAGAGAGAAGAGACCCAGTACTTC
CASSPYPGQREETQYF
>TRBD1|TRBJ1-2|TRBV7-2|NA
TGTGCCAGCAGCTTAGTACGGACAGGCTCTGGCTACACCTTC
CASSLVRTGSGYTF
>NA|TRBJ1-1|TRBV27|NA
TGTGCCAGCAGGGAGGGAAGCCAAGCTTTCTTT
CASREGSQAFF
>NA|TRBJ2-1|TRBV5-1|NA
TGCGCCAGCAGCCTCGCGACAGCGCACGATGAGCAGTTCTTC
CASSLATAHDEQFF
>NA|TRBJ1-3|TRBV5-6|NA
TGTGCCAGCAGCTATAGACAGGCTAGGAACACCATATATTTT
CASSYRQARNTIYF
>NA|TRBJ2-2|TRBV5-1|NA
TGCGCCAGCAGTGACAGAACAGACATCACCGGGGAGCTGTTTTTT
CASSDRTDITGELFF
>NA|TRBJ2-2|TRBV5-1|NA
TGCGCCAGCCAGGAAGGGAACACCGGGGAGCTGTTTTTT
CASQEGNTGELFF
>TRBD1|TRBJ1-1|TRBV13|NA
TGTGCCAGCAGCGGGACAGGGGGAACTGAAGCTTTCTTT
CASSGTGGTEAFF
>NA|TRBJ1-5|TRBV10-3|few
TGTGCCATCAAGCCCCAGGGAGGTGGTATCAATCAGCCCCAGCATTTT
CAIKPQGGGINQPQHF
>NA|TRBJ1-6|TRBV7-6|few
TGTGCCAGCAGCTTAGAGGTGGCAGGTACAGATAATTCACCCCTCCACTTT
CASSLEVAGTDNSPLHF
>NA|TRBJ2-2|TRBV9|few
TGTGCCAGCAGCCCTTCCACAGGGAGGGAGCTGTTTTTT
CASSPSTGRELFF
>TRBD1|TRBJ1-6|TRBV5-1|NA
TGCGCCAGCAGCTTGGCCCCAGACAGGGGGCAACTCCACTTT
CASSLAPDRGQLHF
>TRBD2|TRBJ2-1|TRBV28|NA
TGTGCCAGCAGTTTTCTGGGACTAGCAGCCAATGAGCAGTTCTTC
CASSFLGLAANEQFF
>TRBD2|TRBJ2-3|TRBV25-1|NA
TGTGCCAGCAGTGACCAGGGACTAGCGGGAGCCACAGATACGCAGTATTTT
CASSDQGLAGATDTQYF
>TRBD2|TRBJ2-2|TRBV4-1|NA
TGCGCCAGCAGCCGTATACTAGCGGGAGTGACCGGGGAGCTGTTTTTT
CASSRILAGVTGELFF
>NA|TRBJ2-7|TRBV6-1|once
TGTGCCAGCAGCAACTCATGGTACTACGAGCAGTACTTC
CASSNSWYYEQYF
>TRBD2|TRBJ2-1|TRBV2|NA
TGTGCCAGTCTACTAGCGGGAGCATACAATGAGCAGTTCTTC
CASLLAGAYNEQFF
>TRBD2|TRBJ2-7|TRBV4-2|NA
TGTGCCAGCAGCCAAGATGAACGGCGGGAGGGCCACGAGCAGTACTTC
CASSQDERREGHEQYF
>TRBD2|TRBJ2-1|TRBV7-3|few
TGTGCCAGCAGCTTAGGGCGGGAGGCTTATGAGCAGTTCTTC
CASSLGREAYEQFF